This TCR beta chain was profiled in a study of technical replicates of blood from four donors. Germline CDR1 is MGHRA and CDR2 is YSYEKL. Trimming left V 3 bases short and J 2 bases short, with 13 bases between. This CDR3 is 15 amino acids long. Clones were sequenced by immunoSEQ multiplex PCR, and TCRdb holds only the in-frame ones, with some missing. The sample lists about 75,000 clones; 91% were seen once. V is TRBV4-1 and J is TRBJ1-2, with D maybe TRBD1 (6 bases). Sequencing used T cells isolated from PBMCs. The origin of this receptor is a human donor in good health. Some clones in this sample may be carry-over from other donors' samples. The CDR3 DNA follows: TGCGCCAGCAGCCAGGTGGGCAGGGGCAACTATGGCTACACCTTC. The encoded protein is CASSQVGRGNYGYTF.